This T cell receptor beta chain appears in the sequencing data of a study of cytomegalovirus exposure and HLA in healthy donors. As regards this clone: Antigen: not known.

The primer mix had 60 Vbeta and 13 Jbeta primers. The assay was immunoSEQ multiplex PCR, and TCRdb's table has in-frame clones only and misses some. The sample lists about 25,000 clones; nearly 80% were seen once. Study-wide results and limits: As immune exposure information, only CMV serostatus was available. One variant, a missense change in DCLRE1C, was linked in a later analysis to TCR beta V- and J-gene trimming. With high specificity and sensitivity, the classifier reportedly diagnosed cytomegalovirus status. Later analysis found that TCR beta chains associated with HLA were more clonally expanded than other, equally common chains.

Sequencing was done on a sample of PBMCs. This clonotype was sampled from a male donor in good health and CMV-seronegative.

CDR3 loop: CASSTLLAGYEQYF. CDR3 bases: TGTGCCAGCAGCACCCTACTAGCGGGGTACGAGCAGTACTTC. This chain uses TRBV7-9 with TRBJ2-7; TRBD2 matches at 10 bases. V dropped 5 bases and J dropped 4; count of bases not matched to a gene: 5. This CDR3 contains 14 residues. CDR1 is SEHNR and CDR2 is FQNEAQ in the germline V gene (reference sequence).